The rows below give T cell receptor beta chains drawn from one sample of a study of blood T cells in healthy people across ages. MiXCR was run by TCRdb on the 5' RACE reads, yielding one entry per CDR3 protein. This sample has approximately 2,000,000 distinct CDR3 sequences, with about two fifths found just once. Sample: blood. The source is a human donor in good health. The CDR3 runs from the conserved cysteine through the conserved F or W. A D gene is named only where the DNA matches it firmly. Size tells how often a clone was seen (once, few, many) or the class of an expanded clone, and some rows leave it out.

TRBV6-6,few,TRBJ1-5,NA,CASSTLDFSNQPQHF,TGTGCCAGCAGTACCCTGGACTTTAGCAATCAGCCCCAGCATTTT
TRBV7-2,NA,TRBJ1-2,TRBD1,CASSLAAAGGTGYTF,TGTGCCAGCAGCTTAGCCGCGGCAGGGGGTACAGGCTACACCTTC
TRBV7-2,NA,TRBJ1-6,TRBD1,CASITGAINSPLHF,TGTGCCAGCATAACAGGGGCGATAAATTCACCCCTCCACTTT
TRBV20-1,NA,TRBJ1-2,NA,CSASQVSMGYTF,TGCAGTGCTAGTCAGGTCTCTATGGGCTACACCTTC
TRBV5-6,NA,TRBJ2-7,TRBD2,CASPSGTSFDEQYF,TGTGCCAGCCCCTCCGGGACTAGCTTCGACGAGCAGTACTTC
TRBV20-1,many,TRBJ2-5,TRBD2,CSATRTSGDVETQYF,TGCAGTGCTACCCGGACTAGCGGGGACGTAGAGACCCAGTACTTC
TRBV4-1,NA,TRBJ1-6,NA,CASSQIGAASPLHF,TGCGCCAGCAGCCAAATAGGGGCAGCTTCACCCCTCCACTTT
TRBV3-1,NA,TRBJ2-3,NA,CASSQGGASSDTQYF,TGTGCCAGCAGCCAAGGGGGGGCCAGTTCAGATACGCAGTATTTT
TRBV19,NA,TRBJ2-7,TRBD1,CASSMTGTGGPEQYF,TGTGCCAGTAGTATGACCGGGACAGGGGGACCCGAGCAGTACTTC
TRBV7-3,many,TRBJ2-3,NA,CASSPGGGTDTQYF,TGTGCCAGCAGCCCCGGAGGGGGCACAGATACGCAGTATTTT
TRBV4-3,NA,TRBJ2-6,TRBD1,CASSQDIDRDYFSGANVLTF,TGCGCCAGCAGCCAAGATATAGACAGGGATTACTTTTCTGGGGCCAACGTCCTGACTTTC
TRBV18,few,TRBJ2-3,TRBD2,CASSPPGGGGTDTQYF,TGTGCCAGCTCACCGCCGGGAGGGGGAGGCACAGATACGCAGTATTTT
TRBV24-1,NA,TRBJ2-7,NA,CATSPPGSGVGDEQYF,TGTGCCACCAGCCCCCCCGGGTCAGGGGTTGGGGATGAGCAGTACTTC
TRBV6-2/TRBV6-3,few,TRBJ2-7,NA,CASSYSRDRAGRSSYEQYF,TGTGCCAGCAGTTACTCGAGGGACCGGGCGGGCAGGAGCTCCTACGAGCAGTACTTC
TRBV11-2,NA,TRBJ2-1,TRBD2,CASSLSGGSDRLDEQFF,TGTGCCAGCAGCTTATCGGGGGGATCTGATCGGTTGGATGAGCAGTTCTTC
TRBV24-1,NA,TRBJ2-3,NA,CATSDQGHTDTQYF,TGTGCCACCAGTGACCAGGGTCACACAGATACGCAGTATTTT
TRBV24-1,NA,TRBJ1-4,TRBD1,CATSDSGTGAINEKLFF,TGTGCCACCAGTGATAGTGGGACAGGGGCCATTAATGAAAAACTGTTTTTT
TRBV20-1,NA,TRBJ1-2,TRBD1,CSAKGTGGGYGYTF,TGCAGTGCTAAAGGGACAGGGGGAGGCTATGGCTACACCTTC
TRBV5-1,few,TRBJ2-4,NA,CASSLVGGQNEQYF,TGCGCCAGCAGCTTGGTGGGGGGCCAGAATGAGCAGTACTTC
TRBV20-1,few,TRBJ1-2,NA,CSARDLGRLHGYTF,TGCAGTGCTAGAGATCTGGGCAGATTACATGGCTACACCTTC
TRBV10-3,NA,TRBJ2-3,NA,CAISAGMDTQYF,TGTGCCATCAGTGCTGGGATGGATACGCAGTATTTT
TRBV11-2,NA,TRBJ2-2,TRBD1,CASSFSGTGATGELFF,TGTGCCAGCAGCTTCTCCGGGACAGGGGCCACCGGGGAGCTGTTTTTT
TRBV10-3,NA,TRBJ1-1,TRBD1,CAITIQGGTEAFF,TGTGCCATCACTATACAGGGGGGCACTGAAGCTTTCTTT
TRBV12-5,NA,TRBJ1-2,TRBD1,CASGLQGVAYGYTF,TGTGCTAGTGGTTTACAGGGGGTCGCCTATGGCTACACCTTC
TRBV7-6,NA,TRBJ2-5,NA,CAGSLVEVEETQYF,TGTGCCGGCAGCTTAGTTGAGGTCGAAGAGACCCAGTACTTC
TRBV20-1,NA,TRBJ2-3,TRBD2,CSSGASGLTDTQYF,TGCAGCAGTGGGGCTAGCGGACTCACAGATACGCAGTATTTT
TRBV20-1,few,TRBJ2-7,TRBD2,CSAEIGGGTYEQYF,TGCAGTGCTGAAATCGGCGGGGGAACGTACGAGCAGTACTTC
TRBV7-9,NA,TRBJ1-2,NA,CASSLARRGWGF,TGTGCCAGCAGCTTAGCCAGGAGGGGTTGGGGCTTC
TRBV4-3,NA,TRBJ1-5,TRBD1,CASSPYRGMDQPQHF,TGCGCCAGCAGCCCTTACAGGGGCATGGACCAGCCCCAGCATTTT
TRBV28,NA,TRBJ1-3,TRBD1,CASRSDAGTGDLGGSGNTIYF,TGTGCCAGCAGGTCCGACGCCGGGACAGGGGATTTAGGGGGCTCTGGAAACACCATATATTTT
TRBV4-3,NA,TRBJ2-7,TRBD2,CASSQDRAGGVGEYEQYF,TGCGCCAGCAGCCAAGATCGGGCGGGGGGCGTTGGTGAGTACGAGCAGTACTTC
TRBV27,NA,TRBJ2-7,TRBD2,CASSLRGLAGTYEQYF,TGTGCCAGCAGTTTACGAGGACTAGCGGGGACCTACGAGCAGTACTTC
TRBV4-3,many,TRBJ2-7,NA,CASSQDSGQPYEQYF,TGCGCCAGCAGCCAAGATAGTGGCCAGCCCTACGAGCAGTACTTC
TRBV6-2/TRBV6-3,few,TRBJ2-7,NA,CASSYRDFSHEQYF,TGTGCCAGCAGTTACCGGGATTTTAGCCACGAGCAGTACTTC
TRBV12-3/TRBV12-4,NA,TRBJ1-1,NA,CASRLGQNTEAFF,TGTGCCAGCAGACTCGGACAGAACACTGAAGCTTTCTTT
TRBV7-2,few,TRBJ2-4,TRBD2,CASSLGLATDIQYF,TGTGCCAGCAGCTTAGGACTAGCGACGGACATTCAGTACTTC
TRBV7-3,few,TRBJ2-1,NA,CASSLTLPGRSNEQFF,TGTGCCAGCAGCTTAACGTTGCCGGGGAGATCCAATGAGCAGTTCTTC
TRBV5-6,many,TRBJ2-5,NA,CASSSPGLRGFQETQYF,TGTGCCAGCAGCTCCCCCGGGTTGCGGGGCTTCCAAGAGACCCAGTACTTC
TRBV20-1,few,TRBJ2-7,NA,CSAHLTGDEQYF,TGCAGTGCACACCTCACGGGGGACGAGCAGTACTTC
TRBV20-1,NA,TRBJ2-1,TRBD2,CSASSTGTSYNEQFF,TGCAGTGCTAGCTCAACCGGGACTAGCTACAATGAGCAGTTCTTC
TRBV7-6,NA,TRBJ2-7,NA,CASSSNRLFIGTRGYEQYF,TGTGCCAGCAGCTCCAACCGCCTTTTTATTGGGACAAGAGGGTACGAGCAGTACTTC
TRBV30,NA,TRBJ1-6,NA,CAWSAEGYSPLHF,TGTGCCTGGAGTGCCGAAGGGTATTCACCCCTCCACTTT
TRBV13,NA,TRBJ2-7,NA,CASSLGVAATYEQYF,TGTGCCAGCAGCTTAGGAGTAGCGGCTACCTACGAGCAGTACTTC